The next 13 T cell receptor beta chains were all read from a single sample in a study of immune evolution from preneoplasia to lung adenocarcinoma. Clones were sequenced by immunoSEQ multiplex PCR, and TCRdb holds only the in-frame ones, with some missing. The sample includes roughly 9,900 clones, roughly 80% seen only once; the top ten take roughly 3%. Sequencing was done on a sample of FFPE minimally invasive lung adenocarcinoma tissue. The receptor set was obtained from a person between 65 and 80 years old with lung adenocarcinoma.

The genes are TRBV27 and TRBJ2-7; D ambiguous. Trimming cost V 4 bases and J 1 base, with 5 bases left between them. The CDR3 has 12 amino acids. Looked up from germline, CDR1 is MNHEY and CDR2 is SMNVEV (reference sequence). CDR3 residues: CASSSRSYEQYF. CDR3 bases: TGTGCCAGCAGTTCCCGGTCCTACGAGCAGTACTTC.

The chain employs TRBV11-2 and TRBJ2-5, with no clear D. The V gene lost 0 bases and the J gene lost 5 bases, with 13 bases spanning the gap. Germline V lookup: CDR1 SGHAT, CDR2 FQNNGV. This CDR3 is built from 15 residues. In DNA form, the CDR3 reads TGTGCCAGCAGCTTAGATCCTATGAACGTTGAGACCCAGTACTTC. It codes for CASSLDPMNVETQYF. The full variable domain, rest sourced from reference TRBV11-2 and TRBJ2-5, is EAGVAQSPRYKIIEKRQSVAFWCNPISGHATLYWYQQILGQGPKLLIQFQNNGVVDDSQLPKDRFSAERLKGVDSTLKIQPAKLEDSAVYLCASSLDPMNVETQYFGPGTRLLVL.

The V call is TRBV11-2, the J call TRBJ1-2; the D is unclear. The CDR3 runs 14 residues. Germline CDR1 reads SGHAT; CDR2 reads FQNNGV. V shed 1 base and J shed 2 bases, with 8 bases lying between them. Here the CDR3 DNA reads TGTGCCAGCAGCTTAGGGCTAGGAAACTATGGCTACACCTTC. This encodes CASSLGLGNYGYTF.

The chain is built from TRBV28 and TRBJ2-7, with a weak D call TRBD2 (6 bases). Trimming removed 8 bases at V and 0 bases at J, with 14 bases between. The CDR3 runs 14 residues. Germline assignment: CDR1 MDHEN and CDR2 SYDVKM. The CDR3 nucleotides are TGTGCCAGCGTCGAGGGCGGGACCTCCTACGAGCAGTACTTC. Its protein product is CASVEGGTSYEQYF.

This clone was detected a few times. The rearrangement links TRBV11-2 to TRBJ2-3; no definite D call. Trimming stripped 0 bases from V and 5 bases from J, with 15 bases between. The CDR3 contains 16 residues. Germline-derived CDR1 and CDR2 are SGHAT and FQNNGV. The CDR3 spells CASSLDPLRYEDTQYF. The CDR3 region has the DNA TGTGCCAGCAGCTTAGACCCCCTCCGTTATGAAGATACGCAGTATTTT.

The CDR3 protein is CASKRGGSNQPQHF. CDR3 bases: TGTGCCAGCAAGAGAGGGGGTAGCAATCAGCCCCAGCATTTT. This chain connects TRBV6-1 to TRBJ1-5, with D perhaps TRBD1 (6 bases). The CDR3 is 14 residues long. CDR1 and CDR2 (germline): MNHNS, SASEGT. Between the trimmed V and J ends, which lost 7 bases and 0 bases, there was a span of 10 bases.

The CDR3 sequence is CASRLDRAINSPLHF. DNA for the CDR3: TGTGCCAGTAGACTGGACAGGGCGATAAATTCACCCCTCCACTTT. V usage is TRBV19 and J usage is TRBJ1-6, with 8 nucleotides matching TRBD1. CDR3 length: 15 amino acids. Germline-derived CDR1 and CDR2 are LNHDA and SQIVND (reference sequence). V lost 6 bases and J lost 7; bases outside the gene matches: 8.

This chain links TRBV2 with TRBJ1-1; the D gene is possibly TRBD1 (5 bases). Germline V gene lookup returns CDR1 SNHLY and CDR2 FYNNEI. The CDR3 is made up of 13 amino acids. V lost 7 bases to trimming and J lost 0 bases, with 9 bases between them. CDR3 DNA: TGTGCCAGCACCGACAGCATGAACACTGAAGCTTTCTTT. Translating gives CASTDSMNTEAFF.

The chain links TRBV6-1 to TRBJ1-1; D is unresolved. Trimming took off 6 bases at V and 3 bases at J, with 11 bases between the two ends. Per the germline V gene, CDR1 is MNHNS and CDR2 is SASEGT. The CDR3 sequence is 13 residues long. The CDR3 bases are TGTGCCAGCAGCACCACCGCCCACACTGAAGCTTTCTTT. It encodes CASSTTAHTEAFF.

This sequence joins TRBV7-2 and TRBJ1-1; tentative D call: TRBD1 (6 bases). This CDR3 contains 14 residues. V shed 4 bases and J shed 4 bases, with 13 bases lying between them. Germline assignment: CDR1 SGHTA and CDR2 FQGNSA. The CDR3 sequence is CASSSNRDPTEAFF. The CDR3 nucleotides read TGTGCCAGCAGCTCGAACAGGGACCCCACTGAAGCTTTCTTT.

The gene calls are TRBV28 and TRBJ2-7; D might be TRBD1 (6 bases). Germline assignment: CDR1 MDHEN and CDR2 SYDVKM. This CDR3 has 14 residues. Deletions cut 4 bases from V and 4 bases from J, with 14 bases between. CDR3 amino acids: CASSYPSGTYEQYF. In DNA form, the CDR3 reads TGTGCCAGCAGTTATCCCTCTGGGACATACGAGCAGTACTTC.

This clone was detected once. The chain uses TRBV6-1 and TRBJ1-1; no reliable D call. Germline V gives CDR1 MNHNS, CDR2 SASEGT. V was clipped by 7 bases and J by 9 bases, with 12 bases between them. This CDR3 is built from 11 residues. The CDR3 loop is CASTEQYKAFF. CDR3 DNA sequence: TGTGCCAGCACTGAGCAATATAAAGCTTTCTTT.

The V call is TRBV15, the J call TRBJ1-3; unclear D gene. Deletions cut 4 bases from V and 6 bases from J, with 4 bases between. This CDR3 comprises 11 residues. The germline CDR1 and CDR2 sequences are LNHNV and YYDKDF (reference sequence). CDR3 residues: CATSNENTIYF. Written as DNA, the CDR3 is TGTGCCACCAGCAACGAAAACACCATATATTTT.